The text below deals with one T cell receptor beta chain. Here immunoSEQ multiplex PCR was the method, and the copy in TCRdb shows in-frame clones only, minus some. The sample includes 75,000 to 100,000 clones, just over 90% of them seen just once. The entry originates in a study of T cell changes during pregnancy in multiple sclerosis. The CDR3 extends over 15 amino acids. Trimming pared 4 bases from V and 4 bases from J, leaving 14 bases between. From germline, CDR1 is SEHNR and CDR2 FQNEAQ (reference sequence). The TCR was taken from a female donor in good health, enrolled as a control in a pregnancy study. The chain combines TRBV7-9 with TRBJ1-3, with TRBD1 as a possible D gene (6 bases). Sequenced material: peripheral blood, taken after pregnancy. CDR3 sequence: CASSSTGLSGNTIYF. The CDR3 nucleotides are TGTGCCAGCAGCTCAACAGGGCTCTCCGGAAACACCATATATTTT.